This T cell receptor (beta chain) was sequenced in a study of cytomegalovirus exposure and HLA in healthy donors. TCRdb keeps only in-frame clones here, not all; method: immunoSEQ multiplex PCR. Altogether more than 150,000 clones are present, roughly 91% being singletons, with the ten largest covering 3%. This CDR3 spans 14 amino acids. CDR1 and CDR2 (germline): LGHNT, FRNRAP. Trimming took off 3 bases at V and 6 bases at J, with 14 bases between the two ends. Sequencing was done on a sample of PBMCs. The clonotype comes from a man aged 18-30 years in good health and CMV-seronegative. V is TRBV12-5 and J is TRBJ1-2, with a possible D match to TRBD1 (6 bases). The CDR3 sequence is CASGFAGERNGYTF. As DNA, the CDR3 is TGTGCTAGTGGTTTCGCAGGGGAAAGGAATGGCTACACCTTC.